The 29 T cell receptor beta chains below all came from one sample that was sequenced in a study of blood T cell repertoires in COVID-19 (dated by TCRdb to 2018 to 2020). The method was the immunoSEQ multiplex PCR assay. This immuneACCESS table, as held by TCRdb, lists in-frame sequences with V and J called but not all clones. Of the missing ones, under half trace to an unresolved V gene in checked studies; the others have no known cause. The sample table shows roughly 300,000 clones, and approximately 90% are seen once. Roughly 2.1% of the sample is taken by the ten largest. The sequenced material came from PBMCs or T cells enriched from blood (not recorded which). The receptor set was obtained from a woman aged 35 to 49 with acute COVID-19.

The CDR3 nucleotides read TGTGCCAGCAGTTCACCTACAGGGTTGAGCTACAATGAGCAGTTCTTC. Translated, it gives CASSSPTGLSYNEQFF. V gene TRBV27 combines with J gene TRBJ2-1; D perhaps matches TRBD1 (6 bases). The germline V gene encodes CDR1 MNHEY and CDR2 SMNVEV (reference sequence). V was shortened by 4 bases and J by 3 bases, with 16 bases between the two germline ends. The CDR3 totals 16 residues.

CDR3 DNA sequence: TGCGCCAGCAGCCATTGGGACAGCCCCGCGTATCCCCTCCACTTT. It is translated as CASSHWDSPAYPLHF. J is TRBJ1-6 and V is TRBV4-1; the match to TRBD1 covers 7 bases. The germline V gene has CDR1 MGHRA and CDR2 YSYEKL. The CDR3 extends over 15 amino acids. With 3 bases clipped from V and 13 bases from J, the junction kept 12 bases outside the gene matches.

The chain links TRBV7-3 to TRBJ2-2; 10 bases align to TRBD2. J gave up 5 bases and V 5 bases, and 5 bases lay outside the gene matches. This CDR3 is 15 amino acids long. In germline, CDR1 is SGHTA, CDR2 FQGTGA. CDR3 coding DNA: TGTGCCAGCAGCGTAGCGGGGGGCGAGACCGGGGAGCTGTTTTTT. Translating it yields CASSVAGGETGELFF.

The chain joins TRBV18 to TRBJ1-1, with D possibly TRBD1 on 5 matching bases. CDR1 and CDR2 (germline): KGHSH, LQKENI. The CDR3 extends over 14 amino acids. V was cut by 0 bases and J by 4 bases, with 9 bases left in between. DNA for the CDR3: TGTGCCAGCTCACCACCATTGGGGGGCACTGAAGCTTTCTTT. This codes for CASSPPLGGTEAFF.

The genes are TRBV30 and TRBJ1-6, with D hard to call. Per germline, CDR1 GTSNPN and CDR2 SVGIG (reference sequence). V was shortened by 3 bases and J by 5 bases, with 11 bases between the two germline ends. CDR3 size: 14 residues. The CDR3 DNA reads as TGTGCCTGGAGGCCGGGATTTAATAATTCACCCCTCCACTTT. It specifies CAWRPGFNNSPLHF.

This clone was recorded a few times. The rearrangement uses TRBV18 and TRBJ1-6, with D unresolved. V lost 2 bases and J 0 bases, leaving 5 bases between the germline ends. Germline values: CDR1 KGHSH, CDR2 LQKENI. This CDR3 region has 15 residues. Here the CDR3 DNA reads TGTGCCAGCTCACCAGGGAGCTCCTATAATTCACCCCTCCACTTT. Translation: CASSPGSSYNSPLHF.

This clone was recorded only once. CDR3 sequence: CASSQEIGDGYTF. The CDR3, as DNA: TGTGCCAGCAGCCAAGAAATAGGGGATGGCTACACCTTC. The gene calls are TRBV14 and TRBJ1-2, with a tentative D call TRBD1 (5 bases). Germline-derived CDR1 and CDR2 are SGHDN and FVKESK. This CDR3 is built from 13 residues. V lost 0 bases, J lost 6 bases, and 8 bases lay in between.

The CDR3 nucleotides are TGCGCCAGCAGCTTGAATAGCGGGGGCGCCCCTACGAGGCAGTACTTC. Translated: CASSLNSGGAPTRQYF. The chain uses TRBV5-1 and TRBJ2-7; 9 bases fit TRBD2. V was clipped by 1 base and J by 9 bases; unmatched bases: 14. This CDR3 is 16 amino acids long. Looked up from germline, CDR1 is SGHRS and CDR2 is YFSETQ.

This clone was detected only once. This chain joins TRBV7-9 and TRBJ1-5; the match to TRBD1 covers 10 bases. With V trimmed by 5 bases and J by 6 bases, 7 bases remained unmatched. CDR1 SEHNR and CDR2 FQNEAQ come from the germline V gene (reference sequence). The CDR3 runs to 15 residues. CDR3 protein: CASSTGTGVSQPQHF. The CDR3 coding sequence is TGTGCCAGCAGCACCGGGACAGGGGTCTCTCAGCCCCAGCATTTT.

There are a few counts of this clone. The chain carries TRBV4-1 and TRBJ2-3; a weak D match, TRBD1 (6 bases). Germline-derived CDR1 and CDR2 are MGHRA and YSYEKL. V lost 4 bases and J lost 4, with 18 bases in between. CDR3 size: 16 residues. CDR3 amino acids: CASSLRGSRGADTQYF. As DNA, the CDR3 is TGCGCCAGCAGCCTCCGTGGGTCCAGGGGAGCAGATACGCAGTATTTT.

This clone has only one observation. The V gene is TRBV7-9, the J gene TRBJ1-3, with 8 bases aligning to TRBD1. Losses at the gene ends were 5 bases for V and 4 bases for J; bases not matched to a gene: 10. This CDR3 has 16 amino acids. Germline loops: CDR1 SEHNR, CDR2 FQNEAQ (reference sequence). CDR3 nucleotides: TGTGCCAGCAGCGGACAACAGGGGGTGGGAGGAAACACCATATATTTT. It specifies CASSGQQGVGGNTIYF.

The genes are TRBV11-2 and TRBJ2-3; 8 bases agree with TRBD1. Germline assignment: CDR1 SGHAT and CDR2 FQNNGV. There are 15 residues in the CDR3. The ends lost 3 bases at V and 6 bases at J; junction bases unmatched: 8. CDR3 nucleotide sequence: TGTGCCAGCAGCTTCAGACAGGGGCGGGATGATACGCAGTATTTT. Protein product: CASSFRQGRDDTQYF.

The rearrangement uses TRBV7-2 and TRBJ2-2; a possible D gene is TRBD1 (6 bases). The V end lost 1 base, the J end lost 2 bases, and 11 bases lay between the germline ends. The CDR3 sequence is 16 residues long. Germline V CDR1 and CDR2: SGHTA, FQGNSA. This chain's CDR3 is CASSLVAGVNTGELFF. The CDR3 nucleotides read TGTGCCAGCAGCTTAGTGGCAGGGGTAAACACCGGGGAGCTGTTTTTT. The full variable domain, its missing parts supplied by reference TRBV7-2 and TRBJ2-2, is GAGVSQSPSNKVTEKGKDVELRCDPISGHTALYWYRQSLGQGLEFLIYFQGNSAPDKSGLPSDRFSAERTGGSVSTLTIQRTQQEDSAVYLCASSLVAGVNTGELFFGEGSRLTVL.

The chain is built from TRBV19 and TRBJ1-2; 9 nucleotides agree with TRBD1. Per germline, CDR1 LNHDA and CDR2 SQIVND (reference sequence). The V segment lost 5 bases and the J segment 4 bases; nucleotides outside the gene matches: 14. This CDR3 has 17 residues. CDR3 nucleotides: TGTGCCAGTAGTGTCGGGACAGGGAAGGGTGGCGGCTATGGCTACACCTTC. This codes for CASSVGTGKGGGYGYTF.

The rearrangement uses TRBV21-1 and TRBJ2-7; the table calls TRBD1, which could not be checked here. TRBV21-1 is tagged as a pseudogene. CDR3 size: 13 residues. The CDR3 is CASSTGQPYEQYF. The CDR3 nucleotides read TGTGCCAGCAGCACAGGACAACCCTACGAGCAGTACTTC.

The chain joins TRBV9 to TRBJ1-1, with D unclear. CDR3 length equals 13 residues. V lost 0 bases, J lost 0 bases, and 3 bases lay in between. Germline lookup yields CDR1 SGDLS and CDR2 YYNGEE. CDR3 sequence (DNA): TGTGCCAGCAGCGTAGTAGTGAACACTGAAGCTTTCTTT. The encoded protein is CASSVVVNTEAFF.

This clone appeared many times. This chain uses TRBV5-1 with TRBJ2-1, with 14 bases identical to TRBD2. The V segment lost 4 bases and the J segment 7 bases; nucleotides outside the gene matches: 10. This CDR3 comprises 17 residues. The germline CDR1 and CDR2 sequences are SGHRS and YFSETQ. CDR3 bases: TGCGCCAGCAGCAAAGGGACTAGCGGGAGTTTTTATAATGAGCAGTTCTTC. Its translation is CASSKGTSGSFYNEQFF.

The rearrangement joins TRBV6-5 to TRBJ1-2; 8 bases are shared with TRBD1. The V gene's germline CDR1 is MNHEY and CDR2 SVGAGI. The CDR3 runs 15 residues. The J segment lost 3 bases and the V segment lost 3 bases, leaving 6 bases of the junction unmatched. The CDR3: CASSYWAGGYYGYTF. CDR3 DNA sequence: TGTGCCAGCAGTTATTGGGCAGGGGGCTACTATGGCTACACCTTC.

The chain combines TRBV30 with TRBJ1-4; maybe TRBD1 (5 bases). CDR1 and CDR2 (germline): GTSNPN, SVGIG (reference sequence). CDR3 length equals 14 residues. Trimming cost V 3 bases and J 8 bases, with 16 bases left between them. This chain's CDR3 is CAWSPPRVGEKLFF. CDR3 sequence (DNA): TGTGCCTGGAGCCCCCCCAGGGTAGGCGAAAAACTGTTTTTT.

The V and J genes are TRBV7-9 and TRBJ2-5, with TRBD2 identical over 10 bases. V trimming: 5 bases; J trimming: 2 bases; junction bases outside the gene matches: 8. The CDR3 totals 16 residues. Germline CDR1 is SEHNR and CDR2 is FQNEAQ (reference sequence). CDR3 in amino acids: CASSREGTSAQETQYF. The CDR3 DNA reads TGTGCCAGCAGCCGAGAGGGGACTAGCGCTCAAGAGACCCAGTACTTC.

The J gene is TRBJ1-6, the V gene TRBV4-2; D ambiguous. This CDR3 is 17 amino acids long. Germline values: CDR1 LGHNA, CDR2 YNFKEQ. Trimming removed 1 base from V and 5 bases from J, with 15 bases in between. Here the CDR3 reads CASSQGILRLNNSPLHF. CDR3 nucleotides: TGTGCCAGCAGCCAAGGTATACTCAGGCTAAATAATTCACCCCTCCACTTT.

The chain joins TRBV11-3 to TRBJ2-7; 7 bases align to TRBD2. This CDR3 contains 15 residues. J lost 6 bases, V lost 5 bases, and 13 bases had no gene match. Germline CDR1 is SGHNT and CDR2 is YENEEA. CDR3 protein: CASSTVGAGVFEQYF. The CDR3 nucleotides are TGTGCCAGCAGCACAGTCGGGGCGGGAGTCTTCGAGCAGTACTTC.

V usage is TRBV28 and J usage is TRBJ2-7; TRBD2 might be the D (6 bases). CDR3 length equals 14 residues. Germline values: CDR1 MDHEN, CDR2 SYDVKM. Trimming removed 7 bases from V and 3 bases from J, with 16 bases in between. The DNA for the CDR3 is TGTGCCAGCACCCCCCACAGGCGGGACTACGAGCAGTACTTC. Residues: CASTPHRRDYEQYF.

This clone has just a few counts. This chain links TRBV5-1 with TRBJ2-3; the D is unclear. CDR3 length: 15 residues. V lost 0 bases and J lost 1, with 9 bases in between. Germline values: CDR1 SGHRS, CDR2 YFSETQ. This CDR3 reads CASSLGGSRTDTQYF. The CDR3 DNA reads as TGCGCCAGCAGCTTGGGTGGCAGTCGCACAGATACGCAGTATTTT.

The chain carries TRBV10-1 and TRBJ2-1; TRBD2 matches at 11 bases. The CDR3 is made up of 16 amino acids. V shed 6 bases, J shed 8 bases, and the junction held 12 bases outside the gene matches. Germline V CDR1 and CDR2: WNHNN, SYGVQD (reference sequence). CDR3 region: CASRATSGTTFDEQFF. CDR3 nucleotide sequence: TGCGCCAGCAGGGCGACTAGCGGGACGACCTTCGATGAGCAGTTCTTC.

The chain combines TRBV3-1 (or the pseudogene TRBV3-2) with TRBJ2-5; 8 bases map to TRBD2. CDR3 length: 17 residues. Germline loops: CDR1 LGHDT, CDR2 YNNKEL (reference sequence). After removal of 0 bases from V and 0 bases from J, the junction contained 6 bases not matched to a gene. The CDR3 loop reads CASSQDLTGGNQETQYF. The CDR3 nucleotides read TGTGCCAGCAGCCAAGATCTTACGGGGGGGAACCAAGAGACCCAGTACTTC.

The rearrangement joins TRBV9 to TRBJ2-1; possible D gene TRBD2, 5 bases. The germline V gene encodes CDR1 SGDLS and CDR2 YYNGEE. Between the trimmed V and J ends, which lost 1 base and 1 base, there was a span of 12 bases. This CDR3 spans 16 amino acids. Written as DNA, the CDR3 is TGTGCCAGCAGCGTACCCTACGGCGGGTCCTACAATGAGCAGTTCTTC. Amino acids: CASSVPYGGSYNEQFF.

CDR3 protein: CASSPGTSVSYEQYF. As DNA, the CDR3 is TGCGCCAGCAGTCCCGGGACTAGCGTATCCTACGAGCAGTACTTC. This chain joins TRBV4-1 and TRBJ2-7; 10 bases are shared with TRBD2. In germline, CDR1 is MGHRA, CDR2 YSYEKL. After removal of 6 bases from V and 1 base from J, the junction contained 6 bases not matched to a gene. The CDR3 length is 15 residues.

The genes are TRBV24-1 and TRBJ2-1; TRBD1 agrees at 8 bases. Germline V gives CDR1 KGHDR, CDR2 SFDVKD. CDR3 length: 15 residues. Unmatched junction bases numbered 4, after V lost 3 bases and J lost 4 bases. DNA of the CDR3: TGTGCCACCAGTGATCCCGGGACAGGTTACAATGAGCAGTTCTTC. Its translation: CATSDPGTGYNEQFF.